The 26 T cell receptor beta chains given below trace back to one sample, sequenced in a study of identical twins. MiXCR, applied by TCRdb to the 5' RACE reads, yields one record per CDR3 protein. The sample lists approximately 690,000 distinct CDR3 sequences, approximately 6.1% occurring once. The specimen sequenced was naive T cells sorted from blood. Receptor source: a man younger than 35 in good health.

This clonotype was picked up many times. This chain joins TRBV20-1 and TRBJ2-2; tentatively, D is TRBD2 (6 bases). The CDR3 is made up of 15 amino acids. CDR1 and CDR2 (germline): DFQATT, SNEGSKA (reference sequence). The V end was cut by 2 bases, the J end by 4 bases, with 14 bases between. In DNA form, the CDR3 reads TGCAGTGCTAGAAAGATGGCGGGAAGCACCGGGGAGCTGTTTTTT. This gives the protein CSARKMAGSTGELFF.

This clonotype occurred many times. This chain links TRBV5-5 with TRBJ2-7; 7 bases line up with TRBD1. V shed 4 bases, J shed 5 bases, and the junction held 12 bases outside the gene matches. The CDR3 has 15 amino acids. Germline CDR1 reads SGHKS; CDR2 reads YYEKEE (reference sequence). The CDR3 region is CASSDRDKLQHEQYF. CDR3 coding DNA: TGTGCCAGCAGCGACAGGGACAAGCTTCAACACGAGCAGTACTTC.

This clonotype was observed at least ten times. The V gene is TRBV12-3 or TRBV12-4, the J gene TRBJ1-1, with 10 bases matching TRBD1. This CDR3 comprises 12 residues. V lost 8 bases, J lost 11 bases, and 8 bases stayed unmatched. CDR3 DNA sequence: TGTGCCAGCGGATTGGGACAGGGGTATGCTTTCTTT. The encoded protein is CASGLGQGYAFF.

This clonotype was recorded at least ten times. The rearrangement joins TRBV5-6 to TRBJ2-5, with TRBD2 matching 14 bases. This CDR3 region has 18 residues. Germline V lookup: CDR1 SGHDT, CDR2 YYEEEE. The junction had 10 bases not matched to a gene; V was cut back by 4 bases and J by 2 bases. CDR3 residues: CASSPGTSGRRMQETQYF. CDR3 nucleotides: TGTGCCAGCAGCCCTGGGACTAGCGGGAGAAGAATGCAAGAGACCCAGTACTTC.

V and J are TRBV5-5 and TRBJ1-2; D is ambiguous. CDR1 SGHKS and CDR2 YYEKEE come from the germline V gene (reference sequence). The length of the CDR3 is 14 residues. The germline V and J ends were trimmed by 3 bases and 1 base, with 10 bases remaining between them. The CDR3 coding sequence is TGTGCCAGCAGCTCCGACACGATTAACTATGGCTACACCTTC. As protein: CASSSDTINYGYTF.

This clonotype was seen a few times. The CDR3 coding sequence is TGTGCCAGCAGCTTAGAGGGGAACATTCAGTACTTC. Translation gives CASSLEGNIQYF. The V and J genes are TRBV7-3 and TRBJ2-4; D could derive from TRBD1 or TRBD2 (5 bases each). CDR1 and CDR2 from the germline V gene are SGHTA and FQGTGA. Trimming pared 2 bases from V and 7 bases from J, leaving 6 bases between. CDR3 length: 12 residues.

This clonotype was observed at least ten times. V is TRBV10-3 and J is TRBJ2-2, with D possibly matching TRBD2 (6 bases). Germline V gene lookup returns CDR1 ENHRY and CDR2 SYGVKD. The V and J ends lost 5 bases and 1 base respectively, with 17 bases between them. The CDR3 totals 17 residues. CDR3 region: CAISLNRDGGNTGELFF. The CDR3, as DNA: TGTGCCATCAGTCTAAACCGGGACGGGGGGAACACCGGGGAGCTGTTTTTT.

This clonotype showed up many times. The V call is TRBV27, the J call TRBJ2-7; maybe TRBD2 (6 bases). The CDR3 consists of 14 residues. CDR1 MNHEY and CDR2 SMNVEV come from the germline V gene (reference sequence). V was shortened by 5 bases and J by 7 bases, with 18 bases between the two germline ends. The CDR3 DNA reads TGTGCCAGCAGTCGCTCCGGGAGTTTGCAGGAGCAGTACTTC. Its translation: CASSRSGSLQEQYF.

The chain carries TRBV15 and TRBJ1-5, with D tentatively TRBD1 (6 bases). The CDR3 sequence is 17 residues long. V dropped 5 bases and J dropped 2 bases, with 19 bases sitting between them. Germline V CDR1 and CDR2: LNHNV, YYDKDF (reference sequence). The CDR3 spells CATSWGLGGAGNQPQHF. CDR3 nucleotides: TGTGCCACCAGCTGGGGTTTAGGGGGAGCAGGCAATCAGCCCCAGCATTTT.

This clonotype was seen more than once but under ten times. CDR3 loop: CSAREPPRNYGYTF. The CDR3 nucleotides read TGCAGTGCTAGAGAGCCCCCCAGAAACTATGGCTACACCTTC. The chain has TRBV20-1 and TRBJ1-2, with D hard to call. V dropped 0 bases and J dropped 2 bases, with 10 bases sitting between them. Germline V gene sequence: CDR1 DFQATT, CDR2 SNEGSKA (reference sequence). This CDR3 contains 14 residues.

CDR3 in DNA: TGCGCCAGCAGCGCATCCCCTAGCGGGAATTATGAGACCCAGTACTTC. It encodes CASSASPSGNYETQYF. This chain connects TRBV5-1 to TRBJ2-5; 9 nucleotides line up with TRBD2. Germline assignment: CDR1 SGHRS and CDR2 YFSETQ. The V and J ends lost 4 bases and 5 bases, in that order; junction bases with no gene match: 12. The CDR3 runs 16 residues.

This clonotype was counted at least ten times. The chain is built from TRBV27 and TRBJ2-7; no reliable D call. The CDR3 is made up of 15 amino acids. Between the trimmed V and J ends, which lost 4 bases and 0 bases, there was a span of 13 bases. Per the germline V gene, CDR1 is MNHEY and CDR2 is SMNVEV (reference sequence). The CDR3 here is CASSSRGSSSYEQYF. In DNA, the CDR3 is TGTGCCAGCAGTTCCCGCGGCTCGAGCTCCTACGAGCAGTACTTC.

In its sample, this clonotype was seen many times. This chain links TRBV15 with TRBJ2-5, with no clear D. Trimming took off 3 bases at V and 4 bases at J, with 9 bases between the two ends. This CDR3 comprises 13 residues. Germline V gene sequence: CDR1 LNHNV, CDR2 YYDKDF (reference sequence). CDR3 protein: CATSSGSVETQYF. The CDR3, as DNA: TGTGCCACCAGCAGTGGGTCAGTAGAGACCCAGTACTTC.

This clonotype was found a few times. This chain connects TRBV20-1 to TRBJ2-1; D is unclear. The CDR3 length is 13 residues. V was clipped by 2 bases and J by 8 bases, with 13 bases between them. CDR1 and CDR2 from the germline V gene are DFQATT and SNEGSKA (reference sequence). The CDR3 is CSARTEYNYEQFF. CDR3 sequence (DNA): TGCAGTGCTAGAACGGAATACAATTATGAGCAGTTCTTC.

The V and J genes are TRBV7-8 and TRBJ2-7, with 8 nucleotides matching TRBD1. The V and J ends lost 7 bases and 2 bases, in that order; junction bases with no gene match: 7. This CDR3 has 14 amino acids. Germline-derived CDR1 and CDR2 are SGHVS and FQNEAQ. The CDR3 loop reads CASTGQDRTYEQYF. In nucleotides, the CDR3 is TGTGCCAGCACGGGACAGGACCGAACCTACGAGCAGTACTTC.

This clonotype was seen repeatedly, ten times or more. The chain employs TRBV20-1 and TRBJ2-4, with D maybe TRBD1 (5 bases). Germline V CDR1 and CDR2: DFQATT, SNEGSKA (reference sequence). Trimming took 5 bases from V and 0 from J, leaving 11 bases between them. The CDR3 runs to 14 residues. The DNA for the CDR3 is TGCAGTGCTGGGGCAGGGCTAGCCAAAAACATTCAGTACTTC. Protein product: CSAGAGLAKNIQYF.

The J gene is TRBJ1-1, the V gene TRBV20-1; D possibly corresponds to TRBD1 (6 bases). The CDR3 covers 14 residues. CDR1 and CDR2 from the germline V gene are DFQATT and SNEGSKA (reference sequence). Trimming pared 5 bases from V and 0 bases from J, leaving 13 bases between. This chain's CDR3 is CSADPTGMNTEAFF. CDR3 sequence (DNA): TGCAGTGCTGACCCCACAGGGATGAACACTGAAGCTTTCTTT.

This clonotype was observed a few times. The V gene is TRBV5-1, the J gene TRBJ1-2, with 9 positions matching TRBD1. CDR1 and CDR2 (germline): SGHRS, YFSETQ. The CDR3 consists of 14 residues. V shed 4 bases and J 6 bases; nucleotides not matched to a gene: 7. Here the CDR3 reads CASSTGTGYDGYTF. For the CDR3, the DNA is TGCGCCAGCAGCACCGGGACAGGGTACGATGGCTACACCTTC. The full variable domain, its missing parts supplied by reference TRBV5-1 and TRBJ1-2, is KAGVTQTPRYLIKTRGQQVTLSCSPISGHRSVSWYQQTPGQGLQFLFEYFSETQRNKGNFPGRFSGRQFSNSRSEMNVSTLELGDSALYLCASSTGTGYDGYTFGSGTRLTVV.

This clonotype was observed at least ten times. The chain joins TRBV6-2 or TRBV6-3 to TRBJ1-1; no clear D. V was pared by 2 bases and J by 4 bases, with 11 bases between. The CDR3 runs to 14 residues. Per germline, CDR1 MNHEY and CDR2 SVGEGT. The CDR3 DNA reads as TGTGCCAGCAGTTACGGTGGAGCAGGCACTGAAGCTTTCTTT. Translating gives CASSYGGAGTEAFF.

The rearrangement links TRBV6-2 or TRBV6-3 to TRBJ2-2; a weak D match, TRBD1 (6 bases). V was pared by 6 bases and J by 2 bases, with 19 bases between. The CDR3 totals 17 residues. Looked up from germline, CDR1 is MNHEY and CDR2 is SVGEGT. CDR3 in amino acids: CASSWPDSRPNTGELFF. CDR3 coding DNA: TGTGCCAGCAGCTGGCCGGACAGCCGGCCTAACACCGGGGAGCTGTTTTTT.

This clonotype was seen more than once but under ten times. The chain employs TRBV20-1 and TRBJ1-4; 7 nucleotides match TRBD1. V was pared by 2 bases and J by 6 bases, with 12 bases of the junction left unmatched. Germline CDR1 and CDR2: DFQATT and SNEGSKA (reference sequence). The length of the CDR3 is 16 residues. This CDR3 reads CSARPFPRDSYEKLFF. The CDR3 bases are TGCAGTGCTAGACCCTTCCCCCGGGACAGTTATGAAAAACTGTTTTTT.

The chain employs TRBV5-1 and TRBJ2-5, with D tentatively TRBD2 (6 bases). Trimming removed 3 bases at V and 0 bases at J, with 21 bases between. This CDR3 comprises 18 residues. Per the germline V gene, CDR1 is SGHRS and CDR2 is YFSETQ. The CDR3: CASSSDLMGGPHQETQYF. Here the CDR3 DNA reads TGCGCCAGCAGCTCCGACTTGATGGGGGGACCACACCAAGAGACCCAGTACTTC.

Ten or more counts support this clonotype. The CDR3 here is CASTGQKNTEAFF. The CDR3 DNA is TGCGCCAGCACTGGACAAAAGAACACTGAAGCTTTCTTT. The chain carries TRBV4-1 and TRBJ1-1; maybe TRBD1 (5 bases). The CDR3 spans 13 residues. Germline lookup yields CDR1 MGHRA and CDR2 YSYEKL. The germline V and J ends were trimmed by 7 bases and 1 base, with 10 bases remaining between them.

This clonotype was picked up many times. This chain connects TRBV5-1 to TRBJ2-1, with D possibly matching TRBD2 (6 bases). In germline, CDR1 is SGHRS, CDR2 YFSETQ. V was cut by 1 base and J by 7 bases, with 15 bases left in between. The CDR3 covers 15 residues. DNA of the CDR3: TGCGCCAGCAGCTTGAAAGCGGGCGGAGGAAATGAGCAGTTCTTC. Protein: CASSLKAGGGNEQFF.

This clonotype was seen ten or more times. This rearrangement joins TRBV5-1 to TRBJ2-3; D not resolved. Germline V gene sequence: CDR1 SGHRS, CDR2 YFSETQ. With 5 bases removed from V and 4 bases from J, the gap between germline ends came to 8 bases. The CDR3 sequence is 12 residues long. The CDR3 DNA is TGCGCCAGCAGTCACAGCTCAGATACGCAGTATTTT. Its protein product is CASSHSSDTQYF.

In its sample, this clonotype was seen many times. Written as DNA, the CDR3 is TGTGCCAGCTCACCAACCCTTTCAACAGATACGCAGTATTTT. Its protein is CASSPTLSTDTQYF. The chain links TRBV18 to TRBJ2-3; D is uncertain. The ends were cut back, 2 bases at V and 3 bases at J, with 9 bases in the middle. CDR1 is KGHSH, CDR2 LQKENI, per germline. CDR3 size: 14 residues. The full variable domain, rest sourced from reference TRBV18 and TRBJ2-3, is NAGVMQNPRHLVRRRGQEARLRCSPMKGHSHVYWYRQLPEEGLKFMVYLQKENIIDESGMPKERFSAEFPKEGPSILRIQQVVRGDSAAYFCASSPTLSTDTQYFGPGTRLTVL.